This note documents a single T cell receptor (beta chain) sequence. Germline values: CDR1 SQVTM, CDR2 ANQGSEA. Trimming took off 7 bases at V and 3 bases at J, with 9 bases between the two ends. The CDR3 has 11 amino acids. In the original workflow: Estimation of nucleated cell counts was performed using reference gene primer amplification. Sequencing used immunoSEQ multiplex PCR; TCRdb keeps in-frame clones, though not all of them. V, J and clone size are those of that table, while D and trimming were read from the DNA. In the table there are about 210,000 clones, approximately 78% of which are singletons. This sample stems from a study of blood T cell repertoires in COVID-19. Study-wide background: COVID-19 samples from acute and convalescent phases originated in the United States, Italy and Spain. PBMCs, B-cell-depleted T cells, or T cells were the source of the cDNA or gDNA that made up the material.

This chain joins TRBV29-1 and TRBJ2-5; no firm D call. Sequenced material: peripheral blood. This clonotype was sampled from a middle-aged woman with acute or convalescent COVID-19. In DNA, the CDR3 is TGCAGCGCCGTCAGGAAAGAGACCCAGTACTTC. Translating gives CSAVRKETQYF.